This T cell receptor beta chain was sequenced for a study of molecular identifiers for immune sequencing clone quantification. Study results and limitations: Barcode collisions between identical TCR molecules could shrink estimates of highly expanded clone sizes.

The CDR3 totals 16 residues. Per germline, CDR1 LNHDA and CDR2 SQIVND (reference sequence). Using a CD8+CD4-CCR7+CD45RA+ phenotype, naive CD8 T cells were sorted. As to this clonotype: The antigen remains unidentified. A much larger clone sits a single nucleotide away, making a read error possible.

Preparation methods for the bulk TCR libraries were those previously described, with listed TCR primers. TCRdb processed the PCR reads anew with MiXCR; each CDR3 protein has one entry. In the table there are some 100,000 distinct CDR3 sequences, around 20% of which are singletons. This chain joins TRBV19 and TRBJ2-7, with a tentative D call TRBD2 (5 bases). The sample comprised naive CD8+ T cells from blood, with Jurkat cell RNA spiked in. Documented subset: FACS-sorted CD8+CD4-CCR7+CD45RA+ naive T cells. The TCR sequence derives from a human donor in good health. Some libraries in this study had Jurkat cell RNA spiked in. CDR3: CASSILGTTGSYGQYF. In DNA, the CDR3 is TGTGCCAGTAGTATTTTGGGCACAACGGGGTCCTACGGGCAGTACTTC.